This TCR beta chain appears in the sequencing data of a study of beta chain features in type 1 diabetes. Findings and limits, study-wide: Sampled from patients, naive, central memory and Treg TCRB repertoires appeared more similar than those sampled from healthy donors. In cDNA sequencing, cells with high TCR expression could be over-represented. People with Type 1 diabetes carried modestly yet significantly shorter TCRB CDR3s in all four CD4+ subsets.

Reverse transcription of all isolated RNA meant that expressed TCRB transcripts were sequenced. The assay was immunoSEQ multiplex PCR, and TCRdb's table has in-frame clones only and misses some. This sample carries more than 300,000 clones, roughly 12% of them seen once, and the ten largest clones take more than 0.015%. The CDR3 runs 14 residues. Germline trimming cut 4 bases from V and 0 bases from J; bases unmatched to any gene: 3. Per the germline V gene, CDR1 is SGHNT and CDR2 is YYREEE (reference sequence). Comments on this clone: What it binds is not known.

It was via CD45RO/CCR7/CD25/CD127/CD95/CD27 that CD4+ naive, central memory, regulatory and stem cell-like memory cells were sorted. The chain employs TRBV5-4 and TRBJ1-2; 7 bases fit TRBD1. The sample was naive CD4+ T cells from blood. The sequence came from a young man in good health. The CDR3 bases are TGTGCCAGCAGCCGGACAGGAGCTAACTATGGCTACACCTTC. This gives the protein CASSRTGANYGYTF.